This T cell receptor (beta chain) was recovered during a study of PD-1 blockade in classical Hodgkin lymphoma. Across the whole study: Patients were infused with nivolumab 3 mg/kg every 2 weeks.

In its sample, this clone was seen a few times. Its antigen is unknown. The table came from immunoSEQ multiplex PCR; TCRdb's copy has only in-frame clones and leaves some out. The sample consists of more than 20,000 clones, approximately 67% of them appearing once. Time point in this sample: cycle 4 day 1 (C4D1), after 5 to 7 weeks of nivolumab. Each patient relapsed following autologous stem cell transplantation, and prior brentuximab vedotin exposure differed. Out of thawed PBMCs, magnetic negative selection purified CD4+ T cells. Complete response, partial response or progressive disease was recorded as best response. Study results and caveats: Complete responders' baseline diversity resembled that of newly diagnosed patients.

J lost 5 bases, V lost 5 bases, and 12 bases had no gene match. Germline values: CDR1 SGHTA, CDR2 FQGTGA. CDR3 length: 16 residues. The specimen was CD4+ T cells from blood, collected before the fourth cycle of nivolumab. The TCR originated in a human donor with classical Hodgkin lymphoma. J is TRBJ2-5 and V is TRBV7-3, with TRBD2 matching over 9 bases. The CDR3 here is CASSPLGGGAGETQYF. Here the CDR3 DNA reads TGTGCCAGCAGCCCCCTCGGCGGGGGGGCCGGGGAGACCCAGTACTTC. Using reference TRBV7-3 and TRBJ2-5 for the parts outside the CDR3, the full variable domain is GAGVSQTPSNKVTEKGKYVELRCDPISGHTALYWYRQSLGQGPEFLIYFQGTGAADDSGLPNDRFFAVRPEGSVSTLKIQRTERGDSAVYLCASSPLGGGAGETQYFGPGTRLLVL.